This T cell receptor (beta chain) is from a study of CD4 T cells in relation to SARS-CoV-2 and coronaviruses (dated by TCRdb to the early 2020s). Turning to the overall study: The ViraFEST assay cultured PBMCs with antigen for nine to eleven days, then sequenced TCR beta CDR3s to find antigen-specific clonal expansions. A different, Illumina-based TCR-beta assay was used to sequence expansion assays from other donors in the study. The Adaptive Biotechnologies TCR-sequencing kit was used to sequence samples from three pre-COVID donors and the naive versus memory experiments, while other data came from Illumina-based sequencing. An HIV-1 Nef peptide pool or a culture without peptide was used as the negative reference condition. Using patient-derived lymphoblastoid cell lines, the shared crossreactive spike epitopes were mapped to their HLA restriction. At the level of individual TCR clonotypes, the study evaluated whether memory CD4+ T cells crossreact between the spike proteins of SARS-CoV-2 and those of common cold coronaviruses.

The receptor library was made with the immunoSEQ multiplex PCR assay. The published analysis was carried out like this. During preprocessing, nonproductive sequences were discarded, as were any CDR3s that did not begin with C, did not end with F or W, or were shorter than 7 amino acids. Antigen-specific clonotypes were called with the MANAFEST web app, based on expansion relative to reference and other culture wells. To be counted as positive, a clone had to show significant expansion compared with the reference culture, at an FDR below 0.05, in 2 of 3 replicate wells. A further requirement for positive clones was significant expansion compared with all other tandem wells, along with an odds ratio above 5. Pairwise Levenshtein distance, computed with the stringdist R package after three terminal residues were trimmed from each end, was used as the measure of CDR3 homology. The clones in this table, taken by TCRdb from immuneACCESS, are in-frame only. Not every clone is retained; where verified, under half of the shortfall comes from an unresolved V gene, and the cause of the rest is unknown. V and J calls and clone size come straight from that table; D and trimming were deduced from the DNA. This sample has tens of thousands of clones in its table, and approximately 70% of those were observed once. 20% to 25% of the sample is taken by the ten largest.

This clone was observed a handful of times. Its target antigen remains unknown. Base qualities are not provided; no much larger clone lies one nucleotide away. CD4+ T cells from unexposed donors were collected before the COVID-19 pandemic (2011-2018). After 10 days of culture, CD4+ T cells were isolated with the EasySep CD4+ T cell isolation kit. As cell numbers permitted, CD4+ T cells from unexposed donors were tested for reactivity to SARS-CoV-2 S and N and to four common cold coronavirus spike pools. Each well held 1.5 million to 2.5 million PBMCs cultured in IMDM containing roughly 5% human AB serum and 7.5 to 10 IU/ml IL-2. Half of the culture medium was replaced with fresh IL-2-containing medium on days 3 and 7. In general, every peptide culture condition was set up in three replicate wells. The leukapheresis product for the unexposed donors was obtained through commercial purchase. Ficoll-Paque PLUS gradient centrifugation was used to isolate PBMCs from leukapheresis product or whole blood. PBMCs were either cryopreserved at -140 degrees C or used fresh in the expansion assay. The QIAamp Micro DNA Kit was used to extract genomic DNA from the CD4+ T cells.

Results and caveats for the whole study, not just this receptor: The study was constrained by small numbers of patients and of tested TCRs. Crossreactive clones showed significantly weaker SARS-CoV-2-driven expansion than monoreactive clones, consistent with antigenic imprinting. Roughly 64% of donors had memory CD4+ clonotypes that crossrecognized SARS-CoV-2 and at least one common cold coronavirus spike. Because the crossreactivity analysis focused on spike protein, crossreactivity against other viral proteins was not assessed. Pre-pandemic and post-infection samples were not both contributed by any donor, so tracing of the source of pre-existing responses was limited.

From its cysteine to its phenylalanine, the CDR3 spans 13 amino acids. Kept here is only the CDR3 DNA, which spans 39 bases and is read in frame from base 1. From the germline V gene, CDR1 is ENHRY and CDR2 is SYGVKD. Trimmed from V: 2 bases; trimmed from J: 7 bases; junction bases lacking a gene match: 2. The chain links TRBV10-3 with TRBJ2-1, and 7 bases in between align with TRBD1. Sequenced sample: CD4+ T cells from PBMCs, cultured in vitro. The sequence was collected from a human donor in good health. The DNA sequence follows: TGTGCCATCAGTGAGAACAGGGGTAATGAGCAGTTCTTC. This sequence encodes CAISENRGNEQFF.